This TCR beta chain was retrieved from a study of cytomegalovirus exposure and HLA in healthy donors. Findings and caveats of the study: In a later analysis, a missense DCLRE1C variant was linked to TCR beta V- and J-gene trimming.

PCR employed 60 Vbeta and 13 Jbeta primers. Here immunoSEQ multiplex PCR was the method, and the copy in TCRdb shows in-frame clones only, minus some. The sample records approximately 180,000 clones, 80% to 90% being singletons. Germline V gene lookup returns CDR1 MNHEY and CDR2 SVGAGI. The trim removed 5 bases at V and 13 bases at J, leaving 6 bases unmatched. The CDR3 has 13 amino acids. A remark on this clone: Its target is unknown.

Specimen: PBMCs. The sequence came from a girl under 18 in good health and CMV-seropositive. V usage is TRBV6-5 and J usage is TRBJ1-6; 9 positions agree with TRBD1. The CDR3 DNA sequence: TGTGCCAGCAGTCCGGGACAGGGAATTCCCCTCCACTTT. This encodes CASSPGQGIPLHF.